The clone carrying this TCR beta chain was counted ten times or more. Time point given: pre-sensitization, week 0. Treatment described: therapeutic diphenylcyclopropenone sensitization with weekly scalp DPC. The sample comes from a study of human T cells and chemical hapten exposure. From the RACE reads, TCRdb called clonotypes with MiXCR, one entry per CDR3 protein. The profile shows tens of thousands of distinct CDR3 sequences, approximately 6.7% of them singletons. CDR1 and CDR2 (germline): KGHDR, SFDVKD. V shed 3 bases and J shed 6 bases, with 15 bases lying between them. The CDR3 spans 15 residues.

Sequencing was performed on whole blood, taken in connection with sensitization to the hapten diphenylcyclopropenone (DPC). This clonotype was obtained from a woman younger than 45 with alopecia areata. Some clones in this sample may be carry-over from other donors' samples. This chain links TRBV24-1 with TRBJ2-3; weak D call: TRBD2 (5 bases). CDR3 amino acids: CATSDRTSTLDTQYF. In nucleotides, the CDR3 is TGTGCCACCAGTGATCGGACTTCTACTTTGGATACGCAGTATTTT.